This passage covers 12 T cell receptor beta chains from one sample sequenced in a study of T-cell memory formation after mild COVID-19. TCRdb redid the calling of the 5' RACE reads with MiXCR, one entry per CDR3 protein. The table shows under 450,000 distinct CDR3 sequences, with around an eighth occurring only once. Sequencing was done on a sample of PBMCs or a T cell subset sorted from them (not recorded which). The receptors were gathered from a man younger than 35 who had mild COVID-19 (a few samples of this study predate the infection). Cell type and time point are not known.

The V gene is TRBV7-6, the J gene TRBJ2-5, with D possibly called TRBD1 or TRBD2 (5 bases each). V was trimmed by 5 bases and J by 2 bases, leaving 18 bases between them. CDR3 length: 16 residues. Germline CDR1 and CDR2: SGHVS and FNYEAQ. CDR3 sequence reads: CASSLMPGRLQETQYF. CDR3 nucleotide sequence: TGTGCCAGCAGCCTAATGCCGGGGCGGCTACAAGAGACCCAGTACTTC.

The V and J genes are TRBV7-3 and TRBJ1-1; no firm D call. Germline values: CDR1 SGHTA, CDR2 FQGTGA. This CDR3 is built from 15 residues. Trimming left V 1 base short and J 0 bases short, with 9 bases between. CDR3 sequence reads: CASSLSGQMNTEAFF. DNA of the CDR3: TGTGCCAGCAGCTTAAGTGGCCAGATGAACACTGAAGCTTTCTTT.

This rearrangement joins TRBV2 to TRBJ2-1; 10 positions match TRBD2. V dropped 3 bases and J dropped 7; count of bases not matched to a gene: 9. The germline V gene has CDR1 SNHLY and CDR2 FYNNEI. The CDR3 runs 16 residues. The CDR3 loop reads CASSDRAGGPRNEQFF. DNA for the CDR3: TGTGCCAGCAGTGACCGAGCGGGGGGGCCGCGTAATGAGCAGTTCTTC.

V gene TRBV5-1 combines with J gene TRBJ2-5; D gene uncertain. V was shortened by 0 bases and J by 1 base, with 10 bases between the two germline ends. This CDR3 region has 15 residues. Germline loops: CDR1 SGHRS, CDR2 YFSETQ. CDR3 region: CASSLVPGRQETQYF. The CDR3 DNA follows: TGCGCCAGCAGCTTGGTACCTGGGCGCCAAGAGACCCAGTACTTC.

The table lists this clonotype with a few counts. The V gene is TRBV27, the J gene TRBJ1-6; a possible D gene is TRBD1 (5 bases). Germline V gives CDR1 MNHEY, CDR2 SMNVEV (reference sequence). The CDR3 sequence is 14 residues long. Between the trimmed V and J ends, which lost 4 bases and 7 bases, there was a span of 11 bases. The CDR3 DNA reads TGTGCCAGCAGTTGGGAGACAGCGAATTCACCCCTCCACTTT. Its translation is CASSWETANSPLHF.

Ten or more counts support this clonotype. The rearrangement links TRBV4-1 to TRBJ2-3; 8 nucleotides line up with TRBD1. The CDR3 is 14 amino acids. The V and J ends lost 0 bases and 4 bases, in that order; junction bases with no gene match: 0. CDR1 is MGHRA, CDR2 YSYEKL, per germline. Here the CDR3 DNA reads TGCGCCAGCAGCCAAGAACAGGGGGCAGATACGCAGTATTTT. It translates to CASSQEQGADTQYF.

V gene TRBV24-1 combines with J gene TRBJ1-2, with 10 bases identical to TRBD1. Unmatched junction bases numbered 7, after V lost 9 bases and J lost 1 base. The CDR3 sequence is 15 residues long. Germline V CDR1 and CDR2: KGHDR, SFDVKD. The CDR3 DNA reads TGTGCCACCGGGGGACAGGGGATTATTAACTATGGCTACACCTTC. Amino acid sequence: CATGGQGIINYGYTF.

In this sample, this clonotype turned up a few times. The V call is TRBV11-1, the J call TRBJ2-7, with 10 bases matching TRBD1. The CDR3 length is 15 residues. Germline V gene sequence: CDR1 SGHAT, CDR2 FQDESV (reference sequence). The trim removed 4 bases at V and 4 bases at J, leaving 7 bases unmatched. CDR3 region: CASSSSGTGVYEQYF. The CDR3 nucleotides are TGTGCCAGCAGCTCCTCCGGGACAGGGGTTTACGAGCAGTACTTC. The full variable domain, with the rest looked up from reference TRBV11-1 and TRBJ2-7, is EAEVAQSPRYKITEKSQAVAFWCDPISGHATLYWYRQILGQGPELLVQFQDESVVDDSQLPKDRFSAERLKGVDSTLKIQPAELGDSAMYLCASSSSGTGVYEQYFGPGTRLTVT.

The chain couples TRBV12-3 or TRBV12-4 to TRBJ1-6; a possible D gene is TRBD1 (5 bases). There are 14 residues in the CDR3. V was trimmed by 6 bases and J by 10 bases, leaving 16 bases between them. The CDR3 DNA is TGTGCCAGCAGGATGGGGGACCGTGAGTCACCCCTCCACTTT. The encoded protein is CASRMGDRESPLHF.

This clonotype showed up just a few times. This chain uses TRBV6-5 with TRBJ2-3, with D unclear. Germline-derived CDR1 and CDR2 are MNHEY and SVGAGI. V lost 5 bases, J lost 4 bases, and 19 bases lay in between. This CDR3 has 16 amino acids. The CDR3 here is CASSPDLTGIADTQYF. CDR3 in DNA: TGTGCCAGCAGTCCTGACCTGACGGGCATAGCAGATACGCAGTATTTT.

This clonotype appeared many times. V and J are TRBV20-1 and TRBJ1-3, with D possibly matching TRBD1 (6 bases). The germline V gene encodes CDR1 DFQATT and CDR2 SNEGSKA (reference sequence). The CDR3 extends over 14 amino acids. With 4 bases removed from V and 0 bases from J, the gap between germline ends came to 10 bases. CDR3 DNA sequence: TGCAGTGCTAAAGACAGGACCTCTGGAAACACCATATATTTT. It is translated as CSAKDRTSGNTIYF.

The table lists this clonotype with a few counts. The J gene is TRBJ2-1, the V gene TRBV25-1; 15 nucleotides align to TRBD2. In germline, CDR1 is MGHDK, CDR2 SYGVNS. This CDR3 comprises 17 residues. V lost 2 bases to trimming and J lost 2 bases; unmatched junction nucleotides: 1. Written as DNA, the CDR3 is TGTGCCAGCAGTGAAGGGACTAGCGGGGGGCCCTACAATGAGCAGTTCTTC. This gives the protein CASSEGTSGGPYNEQFF.